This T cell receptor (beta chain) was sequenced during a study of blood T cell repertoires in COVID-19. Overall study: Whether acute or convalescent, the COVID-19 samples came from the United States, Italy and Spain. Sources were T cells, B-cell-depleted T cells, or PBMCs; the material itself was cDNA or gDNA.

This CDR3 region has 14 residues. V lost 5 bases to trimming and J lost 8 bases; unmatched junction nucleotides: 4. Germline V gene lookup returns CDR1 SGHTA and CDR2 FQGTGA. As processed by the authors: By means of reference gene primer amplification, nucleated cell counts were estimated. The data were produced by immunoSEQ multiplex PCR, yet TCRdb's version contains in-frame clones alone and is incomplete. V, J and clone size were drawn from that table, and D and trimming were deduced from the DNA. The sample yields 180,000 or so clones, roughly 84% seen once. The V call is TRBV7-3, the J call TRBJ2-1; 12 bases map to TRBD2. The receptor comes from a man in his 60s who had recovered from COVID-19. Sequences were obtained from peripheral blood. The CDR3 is CASSTSGGFYEQFF. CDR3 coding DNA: TGTGCCAGCAGCACTAGCGGGGGGTTCTATGAGCAGTTCTTC.